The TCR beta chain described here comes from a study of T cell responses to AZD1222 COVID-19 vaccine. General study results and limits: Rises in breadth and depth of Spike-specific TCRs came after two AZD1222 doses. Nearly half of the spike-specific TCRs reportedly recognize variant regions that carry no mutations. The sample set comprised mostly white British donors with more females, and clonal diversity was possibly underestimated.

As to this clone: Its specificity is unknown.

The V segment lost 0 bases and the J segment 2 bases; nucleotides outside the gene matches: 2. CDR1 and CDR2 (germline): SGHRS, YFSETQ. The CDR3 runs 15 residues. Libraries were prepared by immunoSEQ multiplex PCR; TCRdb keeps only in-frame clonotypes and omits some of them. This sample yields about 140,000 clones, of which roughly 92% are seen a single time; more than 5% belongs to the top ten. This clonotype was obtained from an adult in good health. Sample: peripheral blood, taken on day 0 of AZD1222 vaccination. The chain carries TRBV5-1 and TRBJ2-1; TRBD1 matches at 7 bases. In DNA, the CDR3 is TGCGCCAGCAGCTTGGAAGGGGGCCCCTACAATGAGCAGTTCTTC. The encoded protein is CASSLEGGPYNEQFF.